A selection of T cell receptor beta chains follows, all from one sample in a study of control samples from healthy donors and cancer patients. Here immunoSEQ multiplex PCR was the method, and the copy in TCRdb shows in-frame clones only, minus some. The sample holds 61,000 or so clones, nearly 90% seen once. Sequencing was done on a sample of PBMCs. The receptors shown here come from a man aged 55 to 70 with colorectal cancer. Both conserved end residues are part of each CDR3. Each record gives: V gene, CDR3 protein.

V gene: TRBV6-5
CDR3 protein: CASSYSKSSYNSPLHF

V gene: TRBV2
CDR3 protein: CASNTPGNSPLHF

V gene: TRBV2
CDR3 protein: CASRNYRTGELFF

V gene: TRBV11-3
CDR3 protein: CASSSGHWASTDTQYF

V gene: TRBV4-3
CDR3 protein: CASSQDDRGPYEQYF

V gene: TRBV7-9
CDR3 protein: CASSPRSEYGYTF

V gene: TRBV4-2
CDR3 protein: CASSQDLAGGTDTQYF

V gene: TRBV12-5
CDR3 protein: CASGSGQGDETQYF

V gene: TRBV3-1/TRBV3-2
CDR3 protein: CASSQDRGLAGPMRTGELFF

V gene: TRBV7-9
CDR3 protein: CASSQTGLNDQPQHF

V gene: TRBV5-4
CDR3 protein: CASSTGQGAGGYTF

V gene: TRBV7-9
CDR3 protein: CASSLTSGGLLRTDTQYF

V gene: TRBV11-1
CDR3 protein: CASSQKGTGGSRYTF

V gene: TRBV20-1
CDR3 protein: CSASDRTKGYTF

V gene: TRBV30
CDR3 protein: CAWSPQRGFTGELFF

V gene: TRBV5-5
CDR3 protein: CASSLGAPGRENPYGYTF

V gene: TRBV30
CDR3 protein: CAWNSGRGSYEQYF

V gene: TRBV10-1
CDR3 protein: CASSPGTGGYEQYF

V gene: TRBV5-1
CDR3 protein: CASSPDVQNGNTIYF

V gene: TRBV5-1
CDR3 protein: CASSLVASTDTQYF

V gene: TRBV18
CDR3 protein: CASSPGTGIDGYTF

V gene: TRBV18
CDR3 protein: CASSPRVLETQYF

V gene: TRBV15
CDR3 protein: CATGRVDTEAFF

V gene: TRBV9
CDR3 protein: CASSGGPQAPTGYTF

V gene: TRBV2
CDR3 protein: CASRIQGDSSYEQYF

V gene: TRBV12-3/TRBV12-4
CDR3 protein: CASSVTGMGGYTF

V gene: TRBV24-1
CDR3 protein: CATSDRGVVDEQFF

V gene: TRBV9
CDR3 protein: CASSIDATNEKLFF

V gene: TRBV18
CDR3 protein: CASSPADRRGNQPQHF

V gene: TRBV6-2/TRBV6-3
CDR3 protein: CASSRTQSSYNEQFF

V gene: TRBV2
CDR3 protein: CASSRQGNSNQPQHF

V gene: TRBV29-1
CDR3 protein: CSVGQGPYGYTF

V gene: TRBV2
CDR3 protein: CASKEPDGLKNIQYF

V gene: TRBV2
CDR3 protein: CASSWDGLANGYTF

V gene: TRBV9
CDR3 protein: CASSVGGGKQPQHF

V gene: TRBV5-6
CDR3 protein: CASSFRRTEAFF

V gene: TRBV29-1
CDR3 protein: CSPCARTPNYGYTF

V gene: TRBV5-1
CDR3 protein: CASSTRPMQETQYF

V gene: TRBV24-1
CDR3 protein: CATAGSGRGPQETQYF

V gene: TRBV7-9
CDR3 protein: CASQAGGYGYTF